This record covers a single TCR beta chain. Its specificity is not known. The junction departs from the called germline gene at one end, perhaps through a read error. The CDR3 has 15 amino acids. Germline assignment: CDR1 MNHNY and CDR2 SVGAGI (reference sequence). This sample stems from a study of T cell responses to AZD1222 COVID-19 vaccine. The protocol was immunoSEQ multiplex PCR, while the TCRdb copy is restricted to in-frame clones and leaves out a portion. The sample lists about 100,000 clones; over 85% were seen once. Study conclusions and caveats: Spike-spanning, vaccine-associated CD4 TCRs were dominant at 160-218 and 743-854. White British people made up most donors, females outnumbered males, and clonal diversity was possibly underestimated.

This clonotype was sampled from an adult in good health. The chain joins TRBV6-6 to TRBJ1-1, with 11 bases that match TRBD1. The sequences come from peripheral blood, collected on day 0 of MenACWY control vaccination. The CDR3 spells CASSNSPGQGEEAFF. The CDR3 DNA follows: TGTGCCAGCAGTAACTCTCCGGGACAGGGGGAGGAAGCTTTCTTT.